The TCR beta chain described here comes from a study of blood T cell repertoires in COVID-19 (TCRdb year 2020). Regarding the study in general: Samples from collaborators originated in the United States, Italy and Spain and spanned both the acute and convalescent phases of COVID-19. The prospective study material was composed of cDNA or gDNA derived from T cells, B-cell-depleted T cells, or PBMCs. The repertoires were released in a freely available public database intended as a resource for research on the immune response to SARS-CoV-2. Subjects who had been exposed to COVID-19, were actively infected with it, or had recovered from it provided the deeply sampled blood TCRbeta repertoires that made up the dataset. Samples came from the ongoing ImmuneRACE study (first 160 participants) plus 1,254 subjects from 6 global collaborators. The sample metadata nearly always contained a de-identified subject ID, COVID-19 status, age in years and sex. HLA class I and class II types, where available, came from metadata supplied by the sample provider rather than from assay-based typing. Overall study results and their limits: The amount of clinical and demographic metadata varied by source and participant and was provided uncurated.

Comment on this clone: Its recognized antigen is unknown. The record has no base qualities; no much larger clone is one base away.

Each collaborating institution followed its own protocols to collect whole blood in K2EDTA tubes. Collaborator samples were shipped for TCRbeta analysis as frozen whole blood, isolated PBMCs, or DNA extracted from either sample type. V and J are truncated by 2 bases and 7 bases respectively, leaving an intervening sequence of 15 bases. For CDR1 and CDR2, the germline V gene lists MNHEY and SVGAGI. The CDR3 spans 15 residues, from the cysteine through the phenylalanine. The entry retains the CDR3 DNA only, 45 bases that are in frame from base 1. The immunoSEQ Assay, a bias-controlled multiplex PCR, was used to amplify TCRbeta CDR3 regions from genomic DNA. In the authors' own workflow: Within the assay, amplification of reference gene primers was used to estimate how many nucleated cells each sample contained. Sequence reads were collapsed and filtered to measure the absolute abundance of every unique TCRbeta CDR3 rearrangement. For each sample, productive Simpson clonality was calculated as the square root of Simpson's diversity index over productive rearrangements. TCRdb's version of the immuneACCESS table is confined to in-frame rearrangements and falls short of the full clone set. An unresolved V gene accounts for under half of the shortfall where checked; the remainder is of unknown origin. That table is the source of V, J and clone size, and D and trimming were worked out from the DNA. For this sample the table gives approximately 66,000 clones, of which about 87% were detected only once. Together, the top ten hold roughly 7.2% of the sample.

Recombination joined TRBV6-5 with TRBJ2-1; TRBD2 is a weak D gene call, 6 bases matching. The specimen was peripheral blood. This TCR derives from a man aged 55-75 years with acute or convalescent COVID-19. The CDR3 in this case is CASSYAGRSRNEQFF. The DNA reads TGTGCCAGCAGTTACGCAGGGAGGTCGAGGAATGAGCAGTTCTTC.